These 26 T cell receptor beta chains originate from one sample sequenced in a study of blood T cell repertoires in COVID-19. Data came from immunoSEQ multiplex PCR; TCRdb stores just in-frame clones and leaves some out. The sample records a few hundred thousand clones, roughly four fifths being singletons. The sequencing input was PBMCs or T cells enriched from blood (not recorded which). These TCRs come from a man in his fifties who had recovered from COVID-19.

This chain connects TRBV20-1 to TRBJ2-1; D gene unclear. Germline V CDR1 and CDR2: DFQATT, SNEGSKA (reference sequence). V lost 3 bases, J lost 4 bases, and 7 bases lay in between. This CDR3 region has 12 residues. CDR3 amino acids: CSASPPYNEQFF. Here the CDR3 DNA reads TGCAGTGCTAGTCCCCCTTACAATGAGCAGTTCTTC.

This clone was counted between two and nine times. This chain's CDR3 is CASSSGTRGTETQYF. The CDR3 region has the DNA TGTGCCAGCAGCTCTGGGACTAGGGGGACGGAGACCCAGTACTTC. This chain connects TRBV7-3 to TRBJ2-5, with 8 bases aligning to TRBD2. The CDR3 has 15 residues. The germline CDR1 and CDR2 sequences are SGHTA and FQGTGA. V shed 4 bases, J shed 5 bases, and the junction held 9 bases outside the gene matches.

The V and J genes are TRBV19 and TRBJ2-3, with 7 bases fitting TRBD2. There are 14 residues in the CDR3. The J segment lost 5 bases and the V segment lost 4 bases, leaving 6 bases of the junction unmatched. CDR1 is LNHDA and CDR2 is SQIVND in the germline V gene (reference sequence). The CDR3 nucleotides read TGTGCCAGTAGTAATCAGGAGCGGGGAGATACGCAGTATTTT. The encoded protein is CASSNQERGDTQYF. Full variable domain (rest looked up from reference TRBV19 and TRBJ2-3): DGGITQSPKYLFRKEGQNVTLSCEQNLNHDAMYWYRQDPGQGLRLIYYSQIVNDFQKGDIAEGYSVSREKKESFPLTVTSAQKNPTAFYLCASSNQERGDTQYFGPGTRLTVL.

This chain joins TRBV24-1 and TRBJ2-7, with unresolved D. The V end was cut by 9 bases, the J end by 2 bases, with 7 bases between. The germline V gene encodes CDR1 KGHDR and CDR2 SFDVKD. This CDR3 has 11 amino acids. The CDR3, as DNA: TGTGCCACCCCCCTTGCCTACGAGCAGTACTTC. Residues: CATPLAYEQYF.

The chain combines TRBV11-3 with TRBJ1-5; 7 positions match TRBD1. This CDR3 comprises 15 residues. Trimming cost V 5 bases and J 2 bases; bases outside gene matches: 6. Germline V gene sequence: CDR1 SGHNT, CDR2 YENEEA. CDR3 amino acids: CASSLGQEGNQPQHF. CDR3 sequence (DNA): TGTGCCAGCAGCCTAGGACAGGAGGGCAATCAGCCCCAGCATTTT.

This chain joins TRBV7-3 and TRBJ2-2, with D perhaps matching TRBD1 (5 bases). Trimming left V 5 bases short and J 8 bases short, with 18 bases between. Germline V gene sequence: CDR1 SGHTA, CDR2 FQGTGA. CDR3 length equals 15 residues. The CDR3 DNA reads as TGTGCCAGCAGCCCTAGGACACCTCCCAGTGGGGAGCTGTTTTTT. It translates to CASSPRTPPSGELFF.

The chain carries TRBV7-8 and TRBJ1-6, with a tentative D call TRBD1 (5 bases). CDR3 size: 14 residues. V lost 0 bases and J 8 bases, leaving 8 bases between the germline ends. The germline gives CDR1 SGHVS, CDR2 FQNEAQ. The CDR3 DNA is TGTGCCAGCAGCTTAGCGTGGGGGGATTCACCCCTCCACTTT. Amino acids: CASSLAWGDSPLHF.

The chain employs TRBV19 and TRBJ2-5, with TRBD2 matching 9 bases. Germline CDR1 reads LNHDA; CDR2 reads SQIVND (reference sequence). The CDR3 extends over 17 amino acids. The ends lost 0 bases at V and 7 bases at J; junction bases unmatched: 12. The CDR3 loop reads CASSIDPAGGHLGTQYF. The DNA of the CDR3 is TGTGCCAGTAGTATAGATCCAGCGGGAGGACACTTGGGGACCCAGTACTTC.

The gene calls are TRBV3-1 (or the pseudogene TRBV3-2) and TRBJ1-2, with D hard to call. Germline V gives CDR1 LGHDT, CDR2 YNNKEL (reference sequence). The CDR3 is 17 amino acids. The V end lost 1 base, the J end lost 1 base, and 16 bases lay between the germline ends. This CDR3 is CASSQASLQLINYGYTF. The CDR3 bases are TGTGCCAGCAGCCAAGCATCGCTGCAGTTGATTAACTATGGCTACACCTTC.

This sequence joins TRBV28 and TRBJ2-7, with D possibly matching TRBD2 (6 bases). V lost 2 bases to trimming and J lost 4 bases, with 15 bases between them. Germline V CDR1 and CDR2: MDHEN, SYDVKM. The CDR3 contains 15 residues. The CDR3 loop reads CASSLMGGLGYEQYF. The CDR3 bases are TGTGCCAGCAGTTTAATGGGAGGATTAGGTTACGAGCAGTACTTC.

V gene TRBV4-3 combines with J gene TRBJ1-4, with D unclear. The germline CDR1 and CDR2 sequences are LGHNA and YSLEER. Between the trimmed V and J ends, which lost 3 bases and 8 bases, there was a span of 10 bases. The CDR3 runs to 13 residues. CDR3 bases: TGCGCCAGCAGCCAGGGCCAGGCGGAAAAACTGTTTTTT. It yields the protein CASSQGQAEKLFF.

The chain employs TRBV10-3 and TRBJ2-7, with a weak D call TRBD1 (6 bases). The CDR3 is made up of 12 amino acids. Deletions cut 8 bases from V and 5 bases from J, with 13 bases between. CDR1 ENHRY and CDR2 SYGVKD come from the germline V gene. The CDR3 DNA reads TGTGCCATCTCAGGGGCTCGGAACGAGCAGTACTTC. Its protein product is CAISGARNEQYF.

The chain recombines TRBV5-1 with TRBJ2-7; perhaps TRBD2 as D (6 bases). Trimming left V 4 bases short and J 2 bases short, with 10 bases between. CDR1 and CDR2 from the germline V gene are SGHRS and YFSETQ. This CDR3 is built from 13 residues. The CDR3 DNA sequence: TGCGCCAGCAGCGTGGGACTGGCCTACGAGCAGTACTTC. Protein sequence: CASSVGLAYEQYF.

This rearrangement joins TRBV7-8 to TRBJ1-2; the D is unclear. Trimming pared 0 bases from V and 5 bases from J, leaving 7 bases between. The CDR3 sequence is 13 residues long. CDR1 is SGHVS and CDR2 is FQNEAQ in the germline V gene. CDR3 in amino acids: CASSLAADYGYTF. Written as DNA, the CDR3 is TGTGCCAGCAGCTTAGCGGCCGATTATGGCTACACCTTC.

The chain carries TRBV14 and TRBJ2-1; 12 positions match TRBD2. CDR3 length: 14 residues. Germline CDR1 is SGHDN and CDR2 is FVKESK. The junction had 5 bases not matched to a gene; V was cut back by 4 bases and J by 10 bases. This chain's CDR3 is CASSPTSGRGEQFF. CDR3 DNA sequence: TGTGCCAGCAGCCCGACTAGCGGGAGAGGCGAGCAGTTCTTC.

The rearrangement uses TRBV11-3 and TRBJ2-1, with 14 positions matching TRBD2. V was pared by 4 bases and J by 9 bases, with 8 bases of the junction left unmatched. Germline V CDR1 and CDR2: SGHNT, YENEEA. This CDR3 comprises 16 residues. The DNA for the CDR3 is TGTGCCAGCAGCTCTCCGGGACTAGCGGGAGATCCTGAGCAGTTCTTC. Protein product: CASSSPGLAGDPEQFF.

The rearrangement links TRBV18 to TRBJ1-5; the D gene is possibly TRBD1 (5 bases). V was clipped by 5 bases and J by 4 bases, with 21 bases between them. CDR3 length: 17 residues. Looked up from germline, CDR1 is KGHSH and CDR2 is LQKENI. Here the CDR3 DNA reads TGTGCCAGCTCATCCGGGGACGGGGGGAGGCTGAATCAGCCCCAGCATTTT. Translating gives CASSSGDGGRLNQPQHF.

The rearrangement joins TRBV6-5 to TRBJ1-6, with D perhaps matching TRBD1 (5 bases). Germline values: CDR1 MNHEY, CDR2 SVGAGI. This CDR3 is built from 13 residues. The V gene lost 4 bases and the J gene lost 6 bases, with 7 bases spanning the gap. In DNA form, the CDR3 reads TGTGCCAGCAGTTCCAGGGTTAATTCACCCCTCCACTTT. Its translation: CASSSRVNSPLHF.

This chain uses TRBV6-5 with TRBJ1-5; weak D call: TRBD1 (5 bases). The CDR3 length is 15 residues. Trimming left V 6 bases short and J 2 bases short, with 14 bases between. The germline CDR1 and CDR2 sequences are MNHEY and SVGAGI. In DNA, the CDR3 is TGTGCCAGCAGCCTCCGGGGGGGAGGCAATCAGCCCCAGCATTTT. Protein: CASSLRGGGNQPQHF.

The CDR3 here is CASSLDGAGNTEAFF. DNA of the CDR3: TGTGCCAGCAGCTTAGATGGGGCAGGGAACACTGAAGCTTTCTTT. This chain uses TRBV11-3 with TRBJ1-1, with D perhaps TRBD1 (5 bases). The CDR3 spans 15 residues. The V and J ends lost 0 bases and 1 base respectively, with 9 bases between them. Germline assignment: CDR1 SGHNT and CDR2 YENEEA. Looking up the rest from reference TRBV11-3 and TRBJ1-1 gives the full variable domain: EAGVVQSPRYKIIEKKQPVAFWCNPISGHNTLYWYLQNLGQGPELLIRYENEEAVDDSQLPKDRFSAERLKGVDSTLKIQPAELGDSAVYLCASSLDGAGNTEAFFGQGTRLTVV.

The chain couples TRBV5-1 to TRBJ2-2; weak D call: TRBD1 (5 bases). The CDR3 covers 15 residues. V lost 2 bases, J lost 0 bases, and 8 bases lay in between. Germline CDR1 reads SGHRS; CDR2 reads YFSETQ. The CDR3: CASSLQVSNTGELFF. The CDR3 DNA sequence: TGCGCCAGCAGCTTACAGGTTTCGAACACCGGGGAGCTGTTTTTT. Drawing the rest from reference TRBV5-1 and TRBJ2-2, the complete variable domain is KAGVTQTPRYLIKTRGQQVTLSCSPISGHRSVSWYQQTPGQGLQFLFEYFSETQRNKGNFPGRFSGRQFSNSRSEMNVSTLELGDSALYLCASSLQVSNTGELFFGEGSRLTVL.

The CDR3 here is CASSLEAGGPTGELFF. Written as DNA, the CDR3 is TGTGCCAGCAGCTTAGAGGCGGGGGGCCCCACCGGGGAGCTGTTTTTT. J is TRBJ2-2 and V is TRBV7-6; 8 bases fit TRBD2. Germline V CDR1 and CDR2: SGHVS, FNYEAQ. The CDR3 contains 16 residues. Trimming removed 1 base from V and 4 bases from J; junction bases left unmatched: 5.

The chain uses TRBV4-1 and TRBJ2-7; D perhaps matches TRBD2 (5 bases). Germline loops: CDR1 MGHRA, CDR2 YSYEKL. The CDR3 is 16 amino acids. Trimming took 0 bases from V and 2 from J, leaving 14 bases between them. Written as DNA, the CDR3 is TGCGCCAGCAGCCAAGAAACCCTGGGGAGAACCTACGAGCAGTACTTC. This translates into CASSQETLGRTYEQYF.

This clone was detected only once. The chain is built from TRBV7-9 and TRBJ2-7, with 7 bases that match TRBD1. With V trimmed by 1 base and J by 1 base, 1 base remained unmatched. The CDR3 is made up of 14 amino acids. The V gene's germline CDR1 is SEHNR and CDR2 FQNEAQ (reference sequence). The CDR3 loop is CASSLGRGSYEQYF. As DNA, the CDR3 is TGTGCCAGCAGCTTAGGCAGGGGGTCCTACGAGCAGTACTTC.

This clone occurred a few times. The chain combines TRBV11-2 with TRBJ1-2, with 9 positions matching TRBD1. This CDR3 has 17 residues. The trim removed 5 bases at V and 0 bases at J, leaving 10 bases unmatched. CDR1 and CDR2 (germline): SGHAT, FQNNGV. In nucleotides, the CDR3 is TGTGCCAGCAGCGTTGGGACAGGGCACCGAGCTAACTATGGCTACACCTTC. Protein: CASSVGTGHRANYGYTF.

The chain is built from TRBV19 and TRBJ1-1; tentatively, D is TRBD1 (5 bases). The CDR3 runs to 15 residues. V dropped 5 bases and J dropped 4 bases, with 17 bases sitting between them. Per germline, CDR1 LNHDA and CDR2 SQIVND (reference sequence). In nucleotides, the CDR3 is TGTGCCAGTAGTCTAAGATCAGGGACTACCACTGAAGCTTTCTTT. It yields the protein CASSLRSGTTTEAFF. The full variable domain, with the rest looked up from reference TRBV19 and TRBJ1-1, is DGGITQSPKYLFRKEGQNVTLSCEQNLNHDAMYWYRQDPGQGLRLIYYSQIVNDFQKGDIAEGYSVSREKKESFPLTVTSAQKNPTAFYLCASSLRSGTTTEAFFGQGTRLTVV.